Listed below are T cell receptor beta chains from one sample, sequenced in a study of graft-versus-host responses after intestinal transplantation. The antigens these receptors bind are not known. The repertoire was sequenced with immunoSEQ multiplex PCR; TCRdb's copy has only in-frame clones and lacks some. The table lists approximately 49,000 clones, roughly 90% of them singletons. Sequencing was performed on unstimulated CD4+ T cells sorted from spleen or lymph node cells, taken before transplant. The receptor set was obtained from a human donor who was the organ donor for an intestinal transplant. Both conserved end residues are part of each CDR3. D genes are given only for firm matches. Expanded clones are given a class, and other clones once, few, many or no size at all.

D gene: TRBD1
V gene: TRBV10-2
clone size: NA
J gene: TRBJ1-2
CDR3 DNA: TGCGCCAGCAGGGACGACAGGGAATATGGCTACACCTTC
CDR3 protein: CASRDDREYGYTF

D gene: TRBD2
V gene: TRBV7-8
clone size: NA
J gene: TRBJ2-1
CDR3 DNA: TGTGCCAGCAGCTTAGGGACTAGCGGGAGTTTTGGGCATGAGCAGTTCTTC
CDR3 protein: CASSLGTSGSFGHEQFF

D gene: NA
V gene: TRBV9
clone size: NA
J gene: TRBJ2-2
CDR3 DNA: TGTGCCAGCAGCGTAGGACTGTTTGGGACCGGGGAGCTGTTTTTT
CDR3 protein: CASSVGLFGTGELFF

D gene: NA
V gene: TRBV6-1
clone size: NA
J gene: TRBJ2-7
CDR3 DNA: TGTGCCAGCAGTGAAGCGCGGTTAGCCGGCGAGCAGTACTTC
CDR3 protein: CASSEARLAGEQYF

D gene: TRBD2
V gene: TRBV6-5
clone size: NA
J gene: TRBJ2-1
CDR3 DNA: TGTGCCAGCACGCGGGGGACTAGTGGTAATGAGCAGTTCTTC
CDR3 protein: CASTRGTSGNEQFF

D gene: NA
V gene: TRBV27
clone size: NA
J gene: TRBJ1-4
CDR3 DNA: TGTGCCAGCAGTTCGGTCAGGGGAGCTGAAAAACTGTTTTTT
CDR3 protein: CASSSVRGAEKLFF

D gene: TRBD2
V gene: TRBV9
clone size: NA
J gene: TRBJ2-2
CDR3 DNA: TGTGCCAGCAGCGTAGACGCGGGAGGTGACACCGGGGAGCTGTTTTTT
CDR3 protein: CASSVDAGGDTGELFF

D gene: TRBD2
V gene: TRBV7-9
clone size: NA
J gene: TRBJ2-5
CDR3 DNA: TGTGCCAGCAGCCCCCCGGGGGGTTGGGAGACCCAGTACTTC
CDR3 protein: CASSPPGGWETQYF

D gene: NA
V gene: TRBV18
clone size: NA
J gene: TRBJ2-2
CDR3 DNA: TGTGCCAGCTCCCTAGGGGCTTCTAACACCGGGGAGCTGTTTTTT
CDR3 protein: CASSLGASNTGELFF

D gene: TRBD2
V gene: TRBV7-2
clone size: NA
J gene: TRBJ2-5
CDR3 DNA: TGTGCCAGCAGCCGCCGGGGGGAGGCGACCCAGTACTTC
CDR3 protein: CASSRRGEATQYF

D gene: TRBD1
V gene: TRBV7-3
clone size: NA
J gene: TRBJ2-1
CDR3 DNA: TGTGCCAGCAGCTCCCGACAGGGGTGGGAGCAGTTCTTC
CDR3 protein: CASSSRQGWEQFF

D gene: TRBD1
V gene: TRBV25-1
clone size: once
J gene: TRBJ1-1
CDR3 DNA: TGTGCCAGCAGTGCCTACAGGGGATTGTACACTGAAGCTTTCTTT
CDR3 protein: CASSAYRGLYTEAFF

D gene: NA
V gene: TRBV7-8
clone size: few
J gene: TRBJ2-7
CDR3 DNA: TGTGCCAGCAGCCTAAACAGGGTGTTGAACTACGAGCAGTACTTC
CDR3 protein: CASSLNRVLNYEQYF

D gene: NA
V gene: TRBV18
clone size: NA
J gene: TRBJ2-7
CDR3 DNA: TGTGCCAGCTCGCCAGACAGGGCGGGGTCCTACGAGCAGTACTTC
CDR3 protein: CASSPDRAGSYEQYF

D gene: NA
V gene: TRBV6-1
clone size: NA
J gene: TRBJ1-2
CDR3 DNA: TGTGCCAGCAGTTCAGGTTATGGCTACACCTTC
CDR3 protein: CASSSGYGYTF

D gene: NA
V gene: TRBV2
clone size: NA
J gene: TRBJ1-5
CDR3 DNA: TGTGCCAGCAGTGTAGAGGGAGCCTATAGCAATCAGCCCCAGCATTTT
CDR3 protein: CASSVEGAYSNQPQHF

D gene: NA
V gene: TRBV25-1
clone size: NA
J gene: TRBJ1-1
CDR3 DNA: TGTGCCACCTCCTCGGAGGGCTTCTGGACTGAAGCTTTCTTT
CDR3 protein: CATSSEGFWTEAFF

D gene: NA
V gene: TRBV7-6
clone size: NA
J gene: TRBJ1-5
CDR3 DNA: TGTGCCAGCACCGTACCCCGGACTGATTGGAAGCCCCAGCATTTT
CDR3 protein: CASTVPRTDWKPQHF

D gene: TRBD2
V gene: TRBV5-1
clone size: NA
J gene: TRBJ2-1
CDR3 DNA: TGCGCCAGCAGCTTAAGCGGGAGGGCCCAAGGTGAGCAGTTCTTC
CDR3 protein: CASSLSGRAQGEQFF

D gene: NA
V gene: TRBV6-4
clone size: NA
J gene: TRBJ2-7
CDR3 DNA: TGTGCCAGCAGAGCGGAACGAACCCTTTACGAGCAGTACTTC
CDR3 protein: CASRAERTLYEQYF

D gene: TRBD2
V gene: TRBV6-5
clone size: few
J gene: TRBJ2-7
CDR3 DNA: TGTGCCAGCAGTCTCGAAGCGGGGACCTACGAGCAGTACTTC
CDR3 protein: CASSLEAGTYEQYF

D gene: TRBD1
V gene: TRBV7-9
clone size: NA
J gene: TRBJ2-7
CDR3 DNA: TGTGCCAGCAGCTTAGGACAGGGGGTCGACGAGCAGTACTTC
CDR3 protein: CASSLGQGVDEQYF

D gene: TRBD1
V gene: TRBV5-1
clone size: few
J gene: TRBJ2-7
CDR3 DNA: TGCGCCAGCAGCATCGACAGGGGGTACGAGCAGTACTTC
CDR3 protein: CASSIDRGYEQYF

D gene: TRBD1
V gene: TRBV28
clone size: NA
J gene: TRBJ1-2
CDR3 DNA: TGTGCCAGCAGTCAAACAGGGGGCGCTAAGGGTGGCTACACCTTC
CDR3 protein: CASSQTGGAKGGYTF

D gene: NA
V gene: TRBV4-3
clone size: NA
J gene: TRBJ1-1
CDR3 DNA: TGCGCCAGCAGCCAAGATTTTGAGGATTTGAACACTGAAGCTTTCTTT
CDR3 protein: CASSQDFEDLNTEAFF

D gene: TRBD2
V gene: TRBV30
clone size: NA
J gene: TRBJ2-1
CDR3 DNA: TGTGCCTGGAGCCTGCTAGCGGGAGCAAGGACCTACAATGAGCAGTTCTTC
CDR3 protein: CAWSLLAGARTYNEQFF

D gene: NA
V gene: TRBV6-1
clone size: NA
J gene: TRBJ2-5
CDR3 DNA: TGTGCCAGCAGTCTCCCCGGGAGAGAGACCCAGTACTTC
CDR3 protein: CASSLPGRETQYF